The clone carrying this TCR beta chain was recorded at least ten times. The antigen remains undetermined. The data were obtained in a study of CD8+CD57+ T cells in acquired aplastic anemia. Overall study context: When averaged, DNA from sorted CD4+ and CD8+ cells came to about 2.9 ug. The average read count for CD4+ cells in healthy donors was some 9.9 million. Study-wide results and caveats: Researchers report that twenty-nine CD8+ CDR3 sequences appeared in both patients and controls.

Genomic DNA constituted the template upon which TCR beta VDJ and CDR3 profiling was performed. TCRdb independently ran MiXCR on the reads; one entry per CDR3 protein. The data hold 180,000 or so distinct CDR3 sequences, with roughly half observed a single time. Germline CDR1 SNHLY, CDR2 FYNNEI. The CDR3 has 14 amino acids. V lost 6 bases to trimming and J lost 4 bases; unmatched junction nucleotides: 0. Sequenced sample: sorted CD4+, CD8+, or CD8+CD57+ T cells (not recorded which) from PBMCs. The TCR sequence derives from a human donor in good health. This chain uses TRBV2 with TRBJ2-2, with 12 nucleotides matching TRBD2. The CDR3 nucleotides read TGTGCCAGCAGACTAGCGGGAGGCACCGGGGAGCTGTTTTTT. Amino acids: CASRLAGGTGELFF.